The following is a T cell receptor (beta chain) sequence with its context. Its cognate antigen is unknown. The data stem from a study of response to subunit inactivated influenza vaccine. From the RT-PCR reads, TCRdb called clonotypes with MiXCR, one entry per CDR3 protein. The data hold approximately 520,000 distinct CDR3 sequences, with over 25% observed a single time. Unmatched junction bases numbered 7, after V lost 3 bases and J lost 6 bases. Germline V gives CDR1 MDHEN, CDR2 SYDVKM. The CDR3 consists of 16 residues. Study findings and constraints: That few new T cells are recruited by each seasonal influenza vaccination was the authors' suggestion.

This TCR derives from a man aged 50-59 years who received an inactivated influenza vaccine. The chain combines TRBV28 with TRBJ2-3, with 12 bases lining up with TRBD2. This specimen consisted of CD4+ T cells sorted from PBMCs, obtained more than 4 days after vaccination. The CDR3 loop is CASSFFGLAGPDTQYF. CDR3 DNA sequence: TGTGCCAGCAGTTTCTTCGGACTAGCGGGGCCTGATACGCAGTATTTT.